The 7 T cell receptor beta chains below come from one sample, sequenced in a study of naive and memory T cell subsets. The SP2 primer and nested alpha and beta constant region primers amplified ligated cDNA in four rounds. MiXCR was run by TCRdb on the UMI-ligation and nested PCR reads, yielding one entry per CDR3 protein. The table has approximately 21,000 distinct CDR3 sequences, about 6% seen once. As to treatment: skin biopsy from PPD injection site in Mantoux-positive individual. An oligonucleotide containing a UMI was ligated to the 3' end of TCR cDNA. The sample here was skin, taken from a tuberculin skin test site. The source is an adult in good health.

This clonotype is labeled as medium-sized. The V gene is TRBV28, the J gene TRBJ2-5, with D unclear. Germline loops: CDR1 MDHEN, CDR2 SYDVKM. The V end lost 6 bases, the J end lost 4 bases, and 6 bases lay between the germline ends. The CDR3 length is 11 residues. Here the CDR3 DNA reads TGTGCCAGCAGCAATTTAGAGACCCAGTACTTC. Residues: CASSNLETQYF.

This clonotype was found a few times. The chain has TRBV7-2 and TRBJ2-5; 7 bases line up with TRBD2. Germline trimming cut 5 bases from V and 4 bases from J; bases unmatched to any gene: 4. This CDR3 is 13 amino acids long. Germline V lookup: CDR1 SGHTA, CDR2 FQGNSA. The CDR3 region is CASSMGLIETQYF. The CDR3 DNA is TGTGCCAGCAGCATGGGACTAATAGAGACCCAGTACTTC.

This clonotype has more than one count but fewer than ten. CDR3 protein: CASSLAGTVNSNSPLHF. The DNA for the CDR3 is TGTGCCAGCAGCTTAGCCGGGACAGTCAATTCAAATTCACCCCTCCACTTT. The chain uses TRBV7-2 and TRBJ1-6, with 7 bases lining up with TRBD1. The V gene's germline CDR1 is SGHTA and CDR2 FQGNSA. The CDR3 extends over 17 amino acids. Trimming removed 0 bases from V and 7 bases from J; junction bases left unmatched: 9.

This clonotype was observed at least ten times. The V gene is TRBV6-5, the J gene TRBJ2-6; D remains ambiguous. Trimming pared 6 bases from V and 0 bases from J, leaving 9 bases between. This CDR3 is 15 amino acids long. Germline-derived CDR1 and CDR2 are MNHEY and SVGAGI. The CDR3 DNA reads TGTGCCAGCAGCCTGAGTATCTCTGGGGCCAACGTCCTGACTTTC. This sequence encodes CASSLSISGANVLTF.

This clonotype was detected many times. The V call is TRBV29-1, the J call TRBJ1-1; D is ambiguous. Germline lookup yields CDR1 SQVTM and CDR2 ANQGSEA. The length of the CDR3 is 13 residues. V lost 3 bases and J lost 0, with 8 bases in between. CDR3 sequence: CSVDAYMNTEAFF. In nucleotides, the CDR3 is TGCAGCGTTGACGCGTACATGAACACTGAAGCTTTCTTT.

The chain's CDR3 is CASSQEWGGDRPQHF. Written as DNA, the CDR3 is TGCGCCAGCAGCCAAGAATGGGGGGGGGACAGACCCCAGCATTTT. The genes are TRBV4-3 and TRBJ1-5; 7 bases are a match to TRBD1. Per the germline V gene, CDR1 is LGHNA and CDR2 is YSLEER. The CDR3 length is 15 residues. Germline trimming cut 0 bases from V and 10 bases from J; bases unmatched to any gene: 9.

This clonotype was detected ten times or more. The chain uses TRBV30 and TRBJ2-5; D perhaps matches TRBD2 (5 bases). This CDR3 is 12 amino acids long. CDR1 and CDR2 from the germline V gene are GTSNPN and SVGIG (reference sequence). The V and J ends lost 4 bases and 5 bases respectively, with 11 bases between them. CDR3 sequence: CAWNAGRETQYF. The CDR3 DNA is TGTGCCTGGAATGCGGGTAGGGAGACCCAGTACTTC.